This T cell receptor (beta chain) stems from a study of human T cells and chemical hapten exposure. Study at large: Application of 0.01% DPC to the upper back was done by patch test, with a reading at 6 days. Overall study results and limits: PT1 expanded TCR counts and patch test score correlated positively.

TCRdb independently ran MiXCR on the RACE reads; one entry per CDR3 protein. The profile covers some 350,000 distinct CDR3 sequences, with roughly 6% appearing a single time and about 5.6% taken by the ten largest. Details on this clonotype: Its antigen remains unknown.

Time point denoted: patch test 2, 6 weeks after DPC sensitization. Regarding treatment: therapeutic diphenylcyclopropenone sensitization with weekly scalp DPC. Germline V CDR1 and CDR2: MNHNS, SASEGT. V lost 4 bases and J lost 9, with 16 bases in between. CDR3 length: 14 amino acids. The source of this sequence is a woman aged 18-30 years with alopecia areata. Some clones in this sample may be carry-over from other donors' samples. Specimen: whole blood, collected in connection with sensitization to the hapten diphenylcyclopropenone (DPC). This chain links TRBV6-1 with TRBJ2-1; TRBD2 might be the D (6 bases). In nucleotides, the CDR3 is TGTGCCAGCAGTGGACTAGAGTTAATGGGTGAGCAGTTCTTC. This translates into CASSGLELMGEQFF.